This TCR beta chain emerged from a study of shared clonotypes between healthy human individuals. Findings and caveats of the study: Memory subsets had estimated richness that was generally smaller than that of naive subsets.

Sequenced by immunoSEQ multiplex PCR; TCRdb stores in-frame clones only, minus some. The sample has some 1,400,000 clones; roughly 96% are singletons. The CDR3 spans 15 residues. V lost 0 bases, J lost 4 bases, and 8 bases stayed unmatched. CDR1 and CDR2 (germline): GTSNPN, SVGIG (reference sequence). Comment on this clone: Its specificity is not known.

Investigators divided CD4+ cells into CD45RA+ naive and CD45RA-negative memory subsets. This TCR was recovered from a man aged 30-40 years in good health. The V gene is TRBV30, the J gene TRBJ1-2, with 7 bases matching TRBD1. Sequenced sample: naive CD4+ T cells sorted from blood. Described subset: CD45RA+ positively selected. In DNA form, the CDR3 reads TGTGCCTGGAGTGTAACGTCCGGGACAGTCTATGGCTACACCTTC. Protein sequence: CAWSVTSGTVYGYTF.